This TCR beta chain appears in the sequencing data of a study of T cells in Graves' hyperthyroidism and ophthalmopathy. Remarks on this clonotype: One junction end does not reproduce the germline sequence, and a read error may be involved.

CDR1 and CDR2 (germline): SEHNR, FQNEAQ (reference sequence). The CDR3 runs to 14 residues. RNA transcripts provided the source from which TCR beta CDR3 regions were amplified. HTBI primers were employed in a first-round RT-PCR of the TCR CDR3. One entry per CDR3 protein, called by TCRdb with MiXCR from the multiplex PCR reads. Here the sample spans some 460,000 distinct CDR3 sequences, 15% to 19% being singletons. In making diagnoses, clinical symptoms, serum thyroxine and TRAb, thyroid ultrasound and orbital computed tomography were all used. This sequence originates from a woman in her late teens or twenties with Graves' hyperthyroidism. V and J are TRBV7-9 and TRBJ1-6; 10 positions match TRBD1. Sequencing was carried out using blood. CDR3 coding DNA: TGTGCCAGCAGCTTATCAGGGACAGGGGCCCCGATTTACTTT. It codes for CASSLSGTGAPIYF. The full variable domain, completed using reference TRBV7-9 and TRBJ1-6, is DTGVSQNPRHKITKRGQNVTFRCDPISEHNRLYWYRQTLGQGPEFLTYFQNEAQLEKSRLLSDRFSAERPKGSFSTLEIQRTEQGDSAMYLCASSLSGTGAPIYFGNGTRLTVT.